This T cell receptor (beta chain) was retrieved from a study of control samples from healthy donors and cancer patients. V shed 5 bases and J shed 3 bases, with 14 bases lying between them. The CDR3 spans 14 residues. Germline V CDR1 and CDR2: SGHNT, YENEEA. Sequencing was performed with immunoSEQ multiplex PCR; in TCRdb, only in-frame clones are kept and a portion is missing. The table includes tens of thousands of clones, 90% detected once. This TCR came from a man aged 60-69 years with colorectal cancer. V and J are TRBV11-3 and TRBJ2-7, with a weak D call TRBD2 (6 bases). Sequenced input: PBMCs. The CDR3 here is CASSPGLQIYEQYF. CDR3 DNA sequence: TGTGCCAGCAGCCCGGGACTGCAGATCTACGAGCAGTACTTC.